This TCR beta chain was sequenced during a study of shared clonotypes between healthy human individuals. Across the whole study: In total, the donors were two women and a few men aged 18 to 49.

The germline gives CDR1 MNHEY, CDR2 SMNVEV (reference sequence). CDR3 length equals 16 residues. Trimming stripped 6 bases from V and 4 bases from J, with 19 bases between. Study observations and caveats: The study drew on few donors, limiting represented genetic and exposure-history diversity.

Evenly divided among several immunoSEQ plates was the genomic DNA of each subset. The table came from immunoSEQ multiplex PCR; TCRdb's copy has only in-frame clones and leaves some out. The sample contains about 2.4 million clones, approximately 93% of which appear only once. Note on this clone: Its antigen is currently unknown.

The gene calls are TRBV27 and TRBJ2-1, with no clear D. The source of this sequence is a man younger than 35 in good health. Some clones in this sample may be carry-over from other donors' samples. The specimen sequenced was naive CD4+ T cells from PBMCs. Specified subset: CD45RA+ positively selected. CDR3 coding DNA: TGTGCCAGCAGCTCTTCATTGCGGTCCTTTTACAATGAGCAGTTCTTC. Translating it yields CASSSSLRSFYNEQFF.